This entry features one T cell receptor (beta chain) sequence. This sample was included in a study of Graves' ophthalmopathy and Graves' hyperthyroidism. Germline V CDR1 and CDR2: SGDLS, YYNGEE. This CDR3 region has 16 residues. V gave up 3 bases and J gave up 4 bases, with 20 bases separating them. As the template, RNA transcripts were used to amplify TCR beta CDR3 regions. HTBI-primed first-round RT-PCR preceded second-round multiplex PCR. TCRdb analysed the multiplex PCR reads with MiXCR anew, one entry per CDR3 protein. The sample records about 240,000 distinct CDR3 sequences, 45% being singletons.

Source material: peripheral blood. The sequence came from an adult man with Graves' ophthalmopathy. The rearrangement joins TRBV9 to TRBJ2-7; perhaps TRBD2 as D (5 bases). In DNA, the CDR3 is TGTGCCAGCAGCGAGGACCCGACCACCGGGGAGTACGAGCAGTACTTC. Translating gives CASSEDPTTGEYEQYF.